The source of this TCR beta chain is a study of cytomegalovirus exposure and HLA in healthy donors. Study-wide points: Differences between HLA loci emerged in a later analysis of TCR association rates, with DRB1 most and HLA-C fewest. Apparent HLA restriction characterized most CMV-associated TCR beta chains in a later analysis. The authors confirmed in vitro that a few CMV-associated chains were specific for CMV antigens.

Concerning this clone itself: Antigen specificity is unknown.

The CDR3 contains 14 residues. The germline V and J ends were trimmed by 5 bases and 2 bases, with 13 bases remaining between them. Germline CDR1 SEHNR, CDR2 FQNEAQ (reference sequence). PCR used 60 Vbeta primers and 13 Jbeta primers. Profiled with immunoSEQ multiplex PCR; TCRdb holds only in-frame clones, not every one. The sample shows roughly 130,000 clones, roughly 77% of them seen only once. The sequenced material came from PBMCs. The chain combines TRBV7-9 with TRBJ2-7; possibly TRBD1 for D (6 bases). The receptor comes from a man aged 25-45 years in good health and CMV-seronegative. This chain's CDR3 is CASSNRDNPYEQYF. The DNA for the CDR3 is TGTGCCAGCAGCAACCGGGACAACCCCTACGAGCAGTACTTC.